The 16 T cell receptor beta chains listed next were all sequenced from one sample in a study of blood T cell repertoires in COVID-19. This table comes from immunoSEQ multiplex PCR, and its TCRdb copy is limited to in-frame clones, with some not included. The sample includes more than 95,000 clones, about 85% of them seen just once. The sequenced sample was peripheral blood. The receptors originated from a woman of 80 years or more with acute or convalescent COVID-19.

The chain is built from TRBV28 and TRBJ2-5; a possible D gene is TRBD2 (5 bases). The CDR3 sequence is 15 residues long. The V end lost 6 bases, the J end lost 5 bases, and 19 bases lay between the germline ends. Looked up from germline, CDR1 is MDHEN and CDR2 is SYDVKM. CDR3 amino acids: CASSHTPKRGETQYF. The CDR3 bases are TGTGCCAGCAGCCACACCCCTAAGAGAGGGGAGACCCAGTACTTC.

The chain recombines TRBV18 with TRBJ2-3; TRBD1 might be the D (5 bases). CDR1 KGHSH and CDR2 LQKENI come from the germline V gene. The CDR3 runs to 15 residues. V shed 6 bases and J shed 2 bases, with 15 bases lying between them. CDR3 residues: CASSQDKAFTDTQYF. CDR3 bases: TGTGCCAGCTCTCAGGACAAGGCGTTCACAGATACGCAGTATTTT.

The rearrangement uses TRBV3-1 (or the pseudogene TRBV3-2) and TRBJ1-1; TRBD1 matches at 8 bases. This CDR3 spans 15 amino acids. After removal of 4 bases from V and 0 bases from J, the junction contained 4 bases not matched to a gene. Germline loops: CDR1 LGHDT, CDR2 YNNKEL (reference sequence). The CDR3 here is CASSLRQGMNTEAFF. The DNA for the CDR3 is TGTGCCAGCAGCCTGAGACAGGGGATGAACACTGAAGCTTTCTTT.

In its sample, this clone was seen once. The rearrangement joins TRBV19 to TRBJ2-5; D is unresolved. V lost 7 bases to trimming and J lost 1 base, with 10 bases between them. The germline V gene encodes CDR1 LNHDA and CDR2 SQIVND (reference sequence). The CDR3 has 13 amino acids. The CDR3 protein is CASTPGGQETQYF. In DNA form, the CDR3 reads TGTGCCAGTACCCCCGGCGGCCAAGAGACCCAGTACTTC.

This clone was observed a single time. The conserved phenylalanine or tryptophan normally closing the CDR3 is absent here, so this likely arose from a read error. The limits of the CDR3 on the DNA are not certain, so only TCRdb's listed CDR3 is given. The CDR3 is CASSGGFVDA. The chain combines TRBV19 with TRBJ1-2; no check of the table's D call, TRBD1, against the DNA was made. The CDR3 totals 10 residues, both ends included. Germline CDR1 LNHDA, CDR2 SQIVND (reference sequence).

V and J are TRBV19 and TRBJ1-2, with 8 nucleotides matching TRBD1. This CDR3 has 12 residues. Germline lookup yields CDR1 LNHDA and CDR2 SQIVND (reference sequence). V was clipped by 7 bases and J by 13 bases; unmatched bases: 11. In DNA form, the CDR3 reads TGTGCCAGTATTGGCTACAGGGGGGCCACCACCTTC. Translation: CASIGYRGATTF.

Here the CDR3 reads CSASSTGTGIGSGNTIYF. The CDR3 DNA follows: TGCAGTGCTAGTTCGACCGGGACAGGGATTGGCTCTGGAAACACCATATATTTT. The V call is TRBV20-1, the J call TRBJ1-3, with 9 bases that match TRBD1. The CDR3 runs to 18 residues. CDR1 DFQATT and CDR2 SNEGSKA come from the germline V gene (reference sequence). J was trimmed by 0 bases and V by 3 bases; bases with no gene match: 12.

CDR3 residues: CASSGSGRGTEAFF. CDR3 nucleotides: TGTGCCAGCAGTGGCTCGGGGAGGGGCACTGAAGCTTTCTTT. The rearrangement links TRBV2 to TRBJ1-1; the D gene is possibly TRBD1 (5 bases). The CDR3 consists of 14 residues. V was clipped by 4 bases and J by 4 bases, with 13 bases between them. Germline loops: CDR1 SNHLY, CDR2 FYNNEI.

This sequence joins TRBV2 and TRBJ2-3, with TRBD2 matching 12 bases. The J segment lost 5 bases and the V segment lost 5 bases, leaving 8 bases of the junction unmatched. The CDR3 has 16 residues. Germline values: CDR1 SNHLY, CDR2 FYNNEI. CDR3 residues: CASSYSSGGAIDTQYF. The CDR3 DNA follows: TGTGCCAGCAGTTACTCTAGCGGGGGGGCCATAGATACGCAGTATTTT.

V is TRBV19 and J is TRBJ1-2; D ambiguous. Germline CDR1 reads LNHDA; CDR2 reads SQIVND (reference sequence). The CDR3 is 13 amino acids. V lost 5 bases and J 3 bases, leaving 10 bases between the germline ends. CDR3 protein: CASSSAGYYGYTF. CDR3 coding DNA: TGTGCCAGTAGTTCGGCAGGCTACTATGGCTACACCTTC. Variable domain in full (rest from reference TRBV19 and TRBJ1-2): DGGITQSPKYLFRKEGQNVTLSCEQNLNHDAMYWYRQDPGQGLRLIYYSQIVNDFQKGDIAEGYSVSREKKESFPLTVTSAQKNPTAFYLCASSSAGYYGYTFGSGTRLTVV.

The J gene is TRBJ2-2, the V gene TRBV9; tentative D call: TRBD2 (5 bases). The CDR3 contains 12 residues. CDR1 SGDLS and CDR2 YYNGEE come from the germline V gene. Trimming removed 7 bases from V and 3 bases from J, with 7 bases in between. DNA of the CDR3: TGTGCCAGCGGGAGATACACCGGGGAGCTGTTTTTT. Translation: CASGRYTGELFF.

The V call is TRBV25-1, the J call TRBJ2-2; a weak D match, TRBD2 (5 bases). V shed 8 bases and J shed 5 bases, with 12 bases lying between them. This CDR3 has 13 residues. Looked up from germline, CDR1 is MGHDK and CDR2 is SYGVNS. The CDR3 protein is CASRTRGTGELFF. DNA of the CDR3: TGTGCCAGCCGGACTCGGGGTACCGGGGAGCTGTTTTTT. The full variable domain, rest sourced from reference TRBV25-1 and TRBJ2-2, is EADIYQTPRYLVIGTGKKITLECSQTMGHDKMYWYQQDPGMELHLIHYSYGVNSTEKGDLSSESTVSRIRTEHFPLTLESARPSHTSQYLCASRTRGTGELFFGEGSRLTVL.

The chain joins TRBV28 to TRBJ1-2; no clear D. CDR1 and CDR2 from the germline V gene are MDHEN and SYDVKM. The CDR3 is made up of 12 amino acids. V lost 7 bases, J lost 4 bases, and 10 bases lay in between. The CDR3 sequence: CASIGRSYGYTF. Here the CDR3 DNA reads TGTGCCAGCATAGGCCGGAGCTATGGCTACACCTTC.

The sample holds a few counts of this clone. V and J are TRBV3-1 (or the pseudogene TRBV3-2) and TRBJ2-7; possible D gene TRBD1, 5 bases. Germline values: CDR1 LGHDT, CDR2 YNNKEL (reference sequence). This CDR3 is 15 amino acids long. The V gene lost 4 bases and the J gene lost 1 base, with 14 bases spanning the gap. The CDR3: CASSRTGTASYEQYF. CDR3 sequence (DNA): TGTGCCAGCAGCCGAACAGGCACAGCGTCCTACGAGCAGTACTTC.

This clone was detected only once. The V call is TRBV4-3, the J call TRBJ1-1; 7 bases fit TRBD1. There are 17 residues in the CDR3. The trim removed 0 bases at V and 5 bases at J, leaving 12 bases unmatched. Looked up from germline, CDR1 is LGHNA and CDR2 is YSLEER. CDR3 in amino acids: CASSQEVQGLRGTEAFF. As DNA, the CDR3 is TGCGCCAGCAGCCAAGAGGTACAGGGGTTGAGGGGTACTGAAGCTTTCTTT.

The chain couples TRBV19 to TRBJ2-7; TRBD1 matches at 8 bases. The CDR3 spans 16 residues. Germline V gene lookup returns CDR1 LNHDA and CDR2 SQIVND (reference sequence). The ends lost 1 base at V and 1 base at J; junction bases unmatched: 6. The CDR3 DNA reads as TGTGCCAGTAGTATAGGTTGGCGACAGGGGTCCTACGAGCAGTACTTC. This encodes CASSIGWRQGSYEQYF.